The source of this T cell receptor beta chain is a study of cytomegalovirus exposure and HLA in healthy donors. Across the study: The approximately 110 validation repertoires were reported in a later analysis to have been generated on the same platform as the 500 to 700 first-cohort repertoires.

The junction had 4 bases not matched to a gene; V was cut back by 0 bases and J by 8 bases. Germline V gives CDR1 SGDLS, CDR2 YYNGEE. This CDR3 has 16 amino acids. For this clone: Antigen specificity is unknown.

Findings and caveats of the study: Whilst most TCR sequences proved rare, a subset of public TCRs occurred across many donors. TCR clusters originating in the first cohort tended to co-occur in the 120 validation repertoires, according to a later analysis. The study designated fewer than 200 TCR beta chains cytomegalovirus-associated.

The assay was immunoSEQ multiplex PCR, and TCRdb's table has in-frame clones only and misses some. The sample has about 150,000 clones, roughly 89% seen once; the top ten hold 2.5% to 4%. The chain has TRBV9 and TRBJ2-2, with 13 bases lining up with TRBD2. This TCR came from a young woman in good health and CMV-seropositive. Material: PBMCs. The chain's CDR3 is CASSVVTSGGTGELFF. The CDR3 nucleotides are TGTGCCAGCAGCGTAGTGACTAGCGGGGGGACGGGGGAGCTGTTTTTT.